The 3 T cell receptor beta chains below come from one sample, sequenced in a study of T cells in Graves' hyperthyroidism and ophthalmopathy. The source material, RNA transcripts, was used to amplify TCR beta CDR3 regions. RT-PCR in the first round (using the HTBI primer set) targeted the TCR CDR3. Via MiXCR, TCRdb re-called the multiplex PCR reads, giving one row per CDR3 protein. The sample has about 690,000 distinct CDR3 sequences, 17% seen once. The material sequenced was blood. These receptor sequences come from a man aged 45-60 years with Graves' hyperthyroidism.

This clonotype has more than one count but fewer than ten. A much larger clone lies one base from this, so it may be a read error. The rearrangement joins TRBV10-3 to TRBJ1-2; perhaps TRBD1 as D (5 bases). Germline-derived CDR1 and CDR2 are ENHRY and SYGVKD. This CDR3 region has 14 residues. CDR3 in amino acids: CAINSRDLNYDYTF. CDR3 in DNA: TGTGCCATCAATTCCCGGGACCTGAACTATGACTACACCTTC.

This clonotype was recorded at least ten times. This chain joins TRBV19 and TRBJ2-5; 9 bases map to TRBD2. The V and J ends lost 6 bases and 0 bases, in that order; junction bases with no gene match: 11. Per germline, CDR1 LNHDA and CDR2 SQIVND (reference sequence). The CDR3 extends over 17 amino acids. The CDR3 DNA reads as TGTGCCAGTAGCCTCGGGGTAGCGGGAGTTCACCAAGAGACCCAGTACTTC. Its translation is CASSLGVAGVHQETQYF.

The chain has TRBV6-2 or TRBV6-3 and TRBJ1-1; tentative D call: TRBD1 (6 bases). Germline V gives CDR1 MNHEY, CDR2 SVGEGT. Trimming cost V 6 bases and J 8 bases, with 13 bases left between them. The CDR3 consists of 12 residues. CDR3 DNA: TGTGCCAGCAGCCGCGGGGGGCTGGAAGCTTTCTTT. Translation: CASSRGGLEAFF.